This T cell receptor beta chain was sequenced for a study of long-term antiretroviral therapy in people with HIV. Study-wide findings and caveats: ART preceded a rise in diversity that nonetheless stayed lower than in transplant donor controls.

Each donor provided at least one pre-ART PBMC sample and at least two post-ART PBMC samples. Samples held about 0.95-10 million cryopreserved PBMC, and DNA extraction followed. Comment on this clone: Antigen: not known.

Germline loops: CDR1 SGHTS, CDR2 YDEGEE. Trimming shortened V by 0 bases and J by 5 bases, and 11 bases separated the two germline ends. The CDR3 has 14 amino acids. A v3.0 immunoSEQ assay was performed at survey level. Libraries were prepared by immunoSEQ multiplex PCR; TCRdb keeps only in-frame clonotypes and omits some of them. The table shows approximately 14,000 clones, with about 80% occurring only once. The clonotype was recovered from a middle-aged man with HIV. V usage is TRBV5-8 and J usage is TRBJ1-2, with no clear D. The sequencing used unsorted PBMCs, collected just before starting antiretroviral therapy. The chain's CDR3 is CASSLVTGRYGYTF. DNA for the CDR3: TGTGCCAGCAGCTTGGTGACCGGGAGGTATGGCTACACCTTC.